This T cell receptor (beta chain) is drawn from a study of CD8 T cells in ankylosing spondylitis. Study findings and constraints: Reportedly, significant enrichment of disease-linked clones occurred in matched ankylosing spondylitis synovial fluid.

TCRdb called the 5' RACE reads again in MiXCR, with one record for every CDR3 protein. The sample holds some 140,000 distinct CDR3 sequences, 7.3% seen once. This clonotype was counted at least ten times. Its antigen is not known. The sequence was collected from a female donor with ankylosing spondylitis or in good health (not recorded which). Sequencing input: blood, either unsorted or a sorted T cell fraction (not recorded which).

Here the CDR3 reads CASSARSAGPQYF. The CDR3 DNA reads TGTGCCAGCAGCGCACGCTCAGCGGGGCCGCAGTATTTT. The rearrangement links TRBV9 to TRBJ2-3; 7 bases align to TRBD2. CDR3 length: 13 residues. Germline V gene data show CDR1 as SGDLS and CDR2 as YYNGEE. V dropped 3 bases and J dropped 10; count of bases not matched to a gene: 8.